This TCR beta chain is drawn from a study of lymphopenia after photon versus proton radiotherapy. V lost 6 bases and J lost 4; bases outside the gene matches: 8. Germline lookup yields CDR1 MGHDK and CDR2 SYGVNS. CDR3 length equals 14 residues. General observations from the study: After the lymphocyte nadir, photon-treated repertoires showed oligoclonal expansion, especially of CD8+ Temra cells. Survival link was tested only in deceased patients; proton benefit remains a possibility. In patients who died, overall survival fell as post-nadir TCR diversity dropped more. Under photons, naive T cells and diversity fell while effector/memory populations rose.

Method: immunoSEQ multiplex PCR; TCRdb's copy keeps in-frame clones and lacks some. This sample has under 20,000 clones, with roughly 90% found just once. In its sample, this clone was seen a few times. What it binds is unknown. The V gene is TRBV25-1, the J gene TRBJ1-2; 7 positions match TRBD1. Specimen: peripheral blood, collected from a patient treated with photon-based radiotherapy. The sequence was collected from a woman in her thirties or forties with cholangiocarcinoma. CDR3 loop: CASRPPGQFYGYTF. The CDR3 bases are TGTGCCAGCAGGCCTCCGGGACAGTTCTATGGCTACACCTTC.